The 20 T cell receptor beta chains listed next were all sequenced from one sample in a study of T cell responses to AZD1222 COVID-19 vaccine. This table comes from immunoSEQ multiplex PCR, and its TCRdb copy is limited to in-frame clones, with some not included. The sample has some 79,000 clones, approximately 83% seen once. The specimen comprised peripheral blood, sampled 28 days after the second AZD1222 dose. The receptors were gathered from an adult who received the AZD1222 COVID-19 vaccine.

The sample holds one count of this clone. CDR3: CAYKRSFTGELFF. The DNA for the CDR3 is TGTGCCTACAAACGGAGCTTCACCGGGGAGCTGTTTTTT. This sequence joins TRBV30 and TRBJ2-2, with no clear D. CDR1 is GTSNPN, CDR2 SVGIG, per germline (reference sequence). V was pared by 7 bases and J by 4 bases, with 13 bases between. CDR3 size: 13 residues.

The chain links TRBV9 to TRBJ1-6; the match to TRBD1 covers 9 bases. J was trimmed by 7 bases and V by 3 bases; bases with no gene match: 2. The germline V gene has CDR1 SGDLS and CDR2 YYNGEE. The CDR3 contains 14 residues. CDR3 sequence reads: CASSDGQGNSPLHF. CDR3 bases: TGTGCCAGCAGCGACGGACAGGGGAATTCACCCCTCCACTTT.

DNA of the CDR3: TGTGCCAGCTTACGGCAGGGGGACACTGAAGCTTTCTTT. It codes for CASLRQGDTEAFF. V is TRBV6-5 and J is TRBJ1-1; 7 positions match TRBD1. The CDR3 totals 13 residues. After removal of 8 bases from V and 3 bases from J, the junction contained 6 bases not matched to a gene. Germline V gives CDR1 MNHEY, CDR2 SVGAGI.

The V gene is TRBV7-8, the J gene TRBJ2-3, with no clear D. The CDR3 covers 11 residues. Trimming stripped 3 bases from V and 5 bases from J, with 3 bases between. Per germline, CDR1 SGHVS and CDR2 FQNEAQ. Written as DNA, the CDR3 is TGTGCCAGCAGCTTCGGAGATACGCAGTATTTT. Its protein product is CASSFGDTQYF.

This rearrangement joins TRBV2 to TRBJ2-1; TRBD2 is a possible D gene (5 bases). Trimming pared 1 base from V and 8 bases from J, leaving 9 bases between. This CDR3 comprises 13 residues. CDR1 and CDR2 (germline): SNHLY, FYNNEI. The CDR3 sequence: CASSEVLADEQFF. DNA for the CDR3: TGTGCCAGCAGTGAAGTGCTAGCTGATGAGCAGTTCTTC.

Written as DNA, the CDR3 is TGTGCCAGCACGAACAGGGGGCGGGTGAATGAGCAGTTCTTC. It is translated as CASTNRGRVNEQFF. The chain combines TRBV27 with TRBJ2-1; 9 bases line up with TRBD1. Looked up from germline, CDR1 is MNHEY and CDR2 is SMNVEV (reference sequence). The length of the CDR3 is 14 residues. J gave up 7 bases and V 7 bases, and 8 bases lay outside the gene matches.

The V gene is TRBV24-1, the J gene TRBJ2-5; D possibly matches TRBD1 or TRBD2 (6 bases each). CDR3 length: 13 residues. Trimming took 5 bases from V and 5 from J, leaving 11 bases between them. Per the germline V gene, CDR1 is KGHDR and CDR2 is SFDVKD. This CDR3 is CATSGGGGETQYF. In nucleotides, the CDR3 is TGTGCCACCAGTGGAGGAGGGGGGGAGACCCAGTACTTC.

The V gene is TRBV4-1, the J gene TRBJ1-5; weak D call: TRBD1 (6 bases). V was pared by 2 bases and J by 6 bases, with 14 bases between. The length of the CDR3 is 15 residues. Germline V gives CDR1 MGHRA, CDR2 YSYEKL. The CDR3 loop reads CASSQPRQAIQPQHF. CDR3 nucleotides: TGCGCCAGCAGCCAACCAAGACAGGCTATTCAGCCCCAGCATTTT.

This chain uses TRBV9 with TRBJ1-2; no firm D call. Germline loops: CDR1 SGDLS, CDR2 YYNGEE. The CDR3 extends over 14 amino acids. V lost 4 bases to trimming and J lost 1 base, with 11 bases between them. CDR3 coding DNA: TGTGCCAGCAGCCTCCGAAGCGATAACTATGGCTACACCTTC. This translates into CASSLRSDNYGYTF.

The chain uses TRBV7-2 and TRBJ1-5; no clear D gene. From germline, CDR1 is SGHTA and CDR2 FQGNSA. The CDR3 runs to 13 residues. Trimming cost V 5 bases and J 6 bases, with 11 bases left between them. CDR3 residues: CASSAGRVQPQHF. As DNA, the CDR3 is TGTGCCAGCAGCGCAGGAAGGGTTCAGCCCCAGCATTTT.

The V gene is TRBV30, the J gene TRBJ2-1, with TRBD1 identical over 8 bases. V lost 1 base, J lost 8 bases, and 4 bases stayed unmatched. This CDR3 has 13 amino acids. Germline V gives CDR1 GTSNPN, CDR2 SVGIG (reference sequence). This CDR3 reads CAWSGQGHHEQFF. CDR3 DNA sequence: TGTGCCTGGAGTGGACAGGGGCACCATGAGCAGTTCTTC. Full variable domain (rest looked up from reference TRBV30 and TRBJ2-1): SQTIHQWPATLVQPVGSPLSLECTVEGTSNPNLYWYRQAAGRGLQLLFYSVGIGQISSEVPQNLSASRPQDRQFILSSKKLLLSDSGFYLCAWSGQGHHEQFFGPGTRLTVL.

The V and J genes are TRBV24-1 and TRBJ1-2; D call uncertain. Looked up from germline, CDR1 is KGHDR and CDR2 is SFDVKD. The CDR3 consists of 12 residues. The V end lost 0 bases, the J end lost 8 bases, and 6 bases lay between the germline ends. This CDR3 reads CATSDLVGGYTF. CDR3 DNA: TGTGCCACCAGTGATTTGGTGGGGGGCTACACCTTC.

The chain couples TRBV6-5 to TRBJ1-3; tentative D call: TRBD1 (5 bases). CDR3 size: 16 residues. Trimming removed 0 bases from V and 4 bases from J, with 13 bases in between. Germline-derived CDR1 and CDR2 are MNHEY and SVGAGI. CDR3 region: CASSYSTGLGGNTIYF. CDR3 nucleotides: TGTGCCAGCAGTTACTCAACAGGTTTGGGAGGAAACACCATATATTTT.

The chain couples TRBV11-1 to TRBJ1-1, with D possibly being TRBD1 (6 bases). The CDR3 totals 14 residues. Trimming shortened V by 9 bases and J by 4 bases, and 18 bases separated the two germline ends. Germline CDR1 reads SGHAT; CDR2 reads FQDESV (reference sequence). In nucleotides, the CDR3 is TGTGCCAGTCATAACAGGGATTTACGCACTGAAGCTTTCTTT. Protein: CASHNRDLRTEAFF.

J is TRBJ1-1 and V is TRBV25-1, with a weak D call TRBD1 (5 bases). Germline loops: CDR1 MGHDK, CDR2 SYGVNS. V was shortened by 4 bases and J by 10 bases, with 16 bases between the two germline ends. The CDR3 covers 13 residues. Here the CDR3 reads CASSVLGQSSAFF. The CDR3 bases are TGTGCCAGCAGTGTCCTGGGGCAGAGCTCAGCTTTCTTT.

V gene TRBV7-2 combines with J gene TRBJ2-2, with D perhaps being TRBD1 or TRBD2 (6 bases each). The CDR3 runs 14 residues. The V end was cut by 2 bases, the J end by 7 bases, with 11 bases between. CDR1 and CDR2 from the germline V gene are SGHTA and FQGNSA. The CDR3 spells CASSLSGAGGELFF. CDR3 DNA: TGTGCCAGCAGCTTATCGGGGGCGGGCGGGGAGCTGTTTTTT.

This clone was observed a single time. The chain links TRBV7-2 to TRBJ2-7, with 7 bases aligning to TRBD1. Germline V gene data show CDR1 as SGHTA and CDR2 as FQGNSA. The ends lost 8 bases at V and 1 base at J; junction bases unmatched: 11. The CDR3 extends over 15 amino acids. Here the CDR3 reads CASRTGTAKSYEQYF. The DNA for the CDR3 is TGTGCCAGCCGGACCGGGACAGCCAAGTCCTACGAGCAGTACTTC.

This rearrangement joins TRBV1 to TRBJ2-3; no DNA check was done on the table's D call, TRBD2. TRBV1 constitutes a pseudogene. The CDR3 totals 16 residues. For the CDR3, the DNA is TGCACCAGCAGAAAGCACGGGGGAGACAGCACAGATACGCAGTATTTT. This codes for CTSRKHGGDSTDTQYF.

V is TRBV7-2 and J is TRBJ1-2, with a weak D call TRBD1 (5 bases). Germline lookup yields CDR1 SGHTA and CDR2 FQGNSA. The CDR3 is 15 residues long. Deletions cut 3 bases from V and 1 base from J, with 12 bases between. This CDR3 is CASSFAGTSNYGYTF. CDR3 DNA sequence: TGTGCCAGCAGCTTTGCCGGGACCAGTAACTATGGCTACACCTTC.

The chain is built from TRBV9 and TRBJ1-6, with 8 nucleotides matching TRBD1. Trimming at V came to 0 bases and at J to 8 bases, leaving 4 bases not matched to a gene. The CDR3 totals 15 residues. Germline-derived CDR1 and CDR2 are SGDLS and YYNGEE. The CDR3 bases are TGTGCCAGCAGCGTAGGTCCAGGGGGCGATTCACCCCTCCACTTT. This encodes CASSVGPGGDSPLHF.